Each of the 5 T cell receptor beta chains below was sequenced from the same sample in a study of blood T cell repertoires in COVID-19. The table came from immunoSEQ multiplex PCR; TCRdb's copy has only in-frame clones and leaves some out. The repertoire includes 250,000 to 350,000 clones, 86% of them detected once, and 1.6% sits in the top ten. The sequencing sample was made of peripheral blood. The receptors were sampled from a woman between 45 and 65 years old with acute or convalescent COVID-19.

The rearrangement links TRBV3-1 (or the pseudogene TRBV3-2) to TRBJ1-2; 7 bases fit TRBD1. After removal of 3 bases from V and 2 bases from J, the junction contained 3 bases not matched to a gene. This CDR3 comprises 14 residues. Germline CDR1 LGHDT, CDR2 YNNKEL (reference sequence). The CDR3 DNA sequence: TGTGCCAGCAGCCAGATGACAGGGAACTATGGCTACACCTTC. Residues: CASSQMTGNYGYTF.

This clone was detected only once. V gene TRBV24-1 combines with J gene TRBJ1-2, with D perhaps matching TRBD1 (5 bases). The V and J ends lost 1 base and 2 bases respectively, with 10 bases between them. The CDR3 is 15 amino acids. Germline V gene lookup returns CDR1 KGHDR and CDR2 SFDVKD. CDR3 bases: TGTGCCACCAGTGATTTCCCTCAGGGAAACTATGGCTACACCTTC. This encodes CATSDFPQGNYGYTF.

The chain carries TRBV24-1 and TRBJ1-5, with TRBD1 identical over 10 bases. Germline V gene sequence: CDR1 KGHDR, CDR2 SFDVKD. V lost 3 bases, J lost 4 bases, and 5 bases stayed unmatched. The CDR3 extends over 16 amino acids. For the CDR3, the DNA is TGTGCCACCAGTGATGTGGGACAGGGGAAAAATCAGCCCCAGCATTTT. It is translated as CATSDVGQGKNQPQHF.

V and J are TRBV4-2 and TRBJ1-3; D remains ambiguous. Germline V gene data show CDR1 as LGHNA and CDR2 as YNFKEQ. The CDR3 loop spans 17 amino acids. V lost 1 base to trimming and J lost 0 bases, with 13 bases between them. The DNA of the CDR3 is TGTGCCAGCAGCCAAGCTTCAGGACTGGTCTCTGGAAACACCATATATTTT. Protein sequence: CASSQASGLVSGNTIYF.

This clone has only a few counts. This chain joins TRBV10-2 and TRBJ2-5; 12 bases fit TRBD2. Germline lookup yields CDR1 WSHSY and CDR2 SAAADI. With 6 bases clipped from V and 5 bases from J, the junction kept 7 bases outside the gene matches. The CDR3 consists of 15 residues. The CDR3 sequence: CASRRLAGEGETQYF. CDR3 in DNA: TGCGCCAGCAGGAGACTAGCGGGAGAGGGGGAGACCCAGTACTTC.